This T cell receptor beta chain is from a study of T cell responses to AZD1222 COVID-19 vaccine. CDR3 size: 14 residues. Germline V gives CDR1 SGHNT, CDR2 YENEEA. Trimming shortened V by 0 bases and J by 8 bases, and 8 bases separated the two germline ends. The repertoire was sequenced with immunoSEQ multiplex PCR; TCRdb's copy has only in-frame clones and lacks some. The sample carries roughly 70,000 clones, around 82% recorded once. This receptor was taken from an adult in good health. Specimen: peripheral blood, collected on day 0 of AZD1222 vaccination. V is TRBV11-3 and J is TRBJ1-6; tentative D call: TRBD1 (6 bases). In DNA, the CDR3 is TGTGCCAGCAGCTTAGATCACAGGGATTCACCCCTCCACTTT. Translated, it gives CASSLDHRDSPLHF.